The 14 T cell receptor beta chains in this list originate from one sample, sequenced in a study of blood T cells in healthy people across ages. It was with a sample-barcoded 5' primer and a J-beta primer mix that a second PCR of roughly 7 to 12 cycles was run. TCRdb analysed the 5' RACE reads with MiXCR anew, one entry per CDR3 protein. The table lists approximately 810,000 distinct CDR3 sequences, under 30% of them singletons. Material for sequencing was blood. These receptors were collected from an elderly woman in good health.

This clonotype has just a few counts. The genes are TRBV24-1 and TRBJ2-1, with 9 bases that match TRBD2. Germline V CDR1 and CDR2: KGHDR, SFDVKD. V was clipped by 9 bases and J by 4 bases; unmatched bases: 9. The CDR3 totals 15 residues. DNA of the CDR3: TGTGCCACCGTGGACAGGCTAGCGGGGTACAATGAGCAGTTCTTC. Residues: CATVDRLAGYNEQFF.

The J gene is TRBJ2-4, the V gene TRBV4-2; TRBD2 aligns across 9 bases. The CDR3 spans 17 residues. The junction had 4 bases not matched to a gene; V was cut back by 0 bases and J by 1 base. In germline, CDR1 is LGHNA, CDR2 YNFKEQ. The CDR3 DNA follows: TGTGCCAGCAGCCAAGATGTGCTAGCGGGGGCCAAAAACATTCAGTACTTC. It translates to CASSQDVLAGAKNIQYF.

In its sample, this clonotype was seen a few times. This clone may be a read error of a much larger clone one base away. V and J are TRBV7-2 and TRBJ2-1; D not resolved. TRBJ2-7 explains the end of the DNA better; the J call may be wrong. Germline CDR1 and CDR2: SGHTA and FQGNSA. The CDR3 sequence is 11 residues long. CDR3 nucleotide sequence: TGTGCCAGCAGCCCTAATAATGAGCAGTACTTC. This sequence encodes CASSPNNEQYF.

The J gene is TRBJ2-3, the V gene TRBV2, with 7 bases fitting TRBD1. CDR1 and CDR2 (germline): SNHLY, FYNNEI. This CDR3 comprises 15 residues. The V gene end was trimmed by 6 bases and the J gene end by 0 bases; junction bases not matched to a gene: 6. The CDR3 sequence is CASRARQGSTDTQYF. DNA for the CDR3: TGTGCCAGCAGAGCCCGACAGGGAAGCACAGATACGCAGTATTTT.

A word on this clonotype: Relative to the germline gene, one junction end is altered; a read error may explain this. V usage is TRBV7-9 and J usage is TRBJ2-2, with 9 bases identical to TRBD1. CDR1 is SEHNR and CDR2 is FQNEAQ in the germline V gene (reference sequence). This CDR3 is built from 15 residues. The CDR3 region has the DNA TGTGCCAGCGCGAAGGACAGGGGTTACACCAGGGAGCTGTTTTTT. Translation: CASAKDRGYTRELFF.

This clonotype was observed a handful of times. The junction does not match germline at one end; this may be a read error. The chain joins TRBV12-3 or TRBV12-4 to TRBJ1-6, with a tentative D call TRBD1 (6 bases). The CDR3 length is 16 residues. Here the CDR3 DNA reads TGTGCCAGCAGTCCCCGCGGGACACCCTATAATTCACCCCCCCACTTT. It encodes CASSPRGTPYNSPPHF.

The chain has TRBV6-1 and TRBJ2-1; D assignment may be TRBD1 or TRBD2 (5 bases each). There are 14 residues in the CDR3. In germline, CDR1 is MNHNS, CDR2 SASEGT. The ends were cut back, 7 bases at V and 3 bases at J, with 13 bases in the middle. As DNA, the CDR3 is TGTGCCAGCACGGTACCGGGGCTCTACAATGAGCAGTTCTTC. Translated, it gives CASTVPGLYNEQFF.

The V and J genes are TRBV2 and TRBJ1-4; 8 nucleotides align to TRBD1. CDR1 is SNHLY and CDR2 is FYNNEI in the germline V gene. J gave up 10 bases and V 3 bases, and 4 bases lay outside the gene matches. The length of the CDR3 is 13 residues. The CDR3 DNA sequence: TGTGCCAGCAGTGAGGGACAGGTGGGAAAACTGTTTTTT. Protein sequence: CASSEGQVGKLFF.

A word on this clonotype: A much more abundant neighbour one base away suggests this may be a read error. The rearrangement uses TRBV10-3 and TRBJ2-3; D is undetermined. The CDR3 is made up of 13 amino acids. CDR1 is ENHRY, CDR2 SYGVKD, per germline. CDR3 protein: CAISTPGTDTRYF. The CDR3 nucleotides are TGTGCCATCAGTACACCGGGTACAGATACGCGGTATTTT.

The table lists this clonotype with many counts. The rearrangement links TRBV5-1 to TRBJ1-5, with D maybe TRBD1 (6 bases). Trimming removed 4 bases at V and 4 bases at J, with 15 bases between. The CDR3 runs to 15 residues. Germline assignment: CDR1 SGHRS and CDR2 YFSETQ. CDR3 loop: CASSPGPGANQPQHF. As DNA, the CDR3 is TGCGCCAGCAGCCCCGGTCCGGGGGCTAATCAGCCCCAGCATTTT. The full variable domain, completed using reference TRBV5-1 and TRBJ1-5, is KAGVTQTPRYLIKTRGQQVTLSCSPISGHRSVSWYQQTPGQGLQFLFEYFSETQRNKGNFPGRFSGRQFSNSRSEMNVSTLELGDSALYLCASSPGPGANQPQHFGDGTRLSIL.

In this sample, this clonotype turned up many times. V gene TRBV12-3 or TRBV12-4 combines with J gene TRBJ1-1; D unresolved. V was cut by 11 bases and J by 3 bases, with 13 bases left in between. The length of the CDR3 is 12 residues. CDR3 in DNA: TGTGCCGCAGGCGAGGGCTACACTGAAGCTTTCTTT. Translation: CAAGEGYTEAFF.

This clonotype occurred many times. The J gene is TRBJ2-1, the V gene TRBV5-1; 8 positions agree with TRBD1. Germline V gene sequence: CDR1 SGHRS, CDR2 YFSETQ. The CDR3 consists of 16 residues. V was clipped by 0 bases and J by 7 bases; unmatched bases: 9. The CDR3, as DNA: TGCGCCAGCAGCTTGGTTGCAGGGGGCAAGAGAAATGAGCAGTTCTTC. Protein product: CASSLVAGGKRNEQFF.

This clonotype was picked up many times. The V and J genes are TRBV5-1 and TRBJ2-4, with TRBD2 as a possible D gene (5 bases). This CDR3 has 13 amino acids. Germline lookup yields CDR1 SGHRS and CDR2 YFSETQ. Deletions cut 0 bases from V and 10 bases from J, with 11 bases between. Here the CDR3 DNA reads TGCGCCAGCAGCTTGGGCGGCCCGGGGATTCAGTACTTC. It yields the protein CASSLGGPGIQYF.

This clonotype was observed at least ten times. CDR3 protein: CAIRSGESYEQYF. CDR3 coding DNA: TGTGCCATCAGGTCCGGGGAGTCCTACGAGCAGTACTTC. The gene calls are TRBV10-3 and TRBJ2-7, with TRBD2 as a possible D gene (5 bases). The germline V and J ends were trimmed by 6 bases and 1 base, with 10 bases remaining between them. The CDR3 loop spans 13 amino acids. Germline assignment: CDR1 ENHRY and CDR2 SYGVKD.